What follows are 4 T cell receptor beta chains derived from one specimen sequenced in a study of cytomegalovirus exposure and HLA in healthy donors. Here immunoSEQ multiplex PCR was the method, and the copy in TCRdb shows in-frame clones only, minus some. The repertoire has around 350,000 clones, roughly 85% of them found once; the top ten carry roughly 0.82%. The source material was PBMCs. The receptors come from a woman between 18 and 29 years old in good health and CMV-seronegative.

V gene TRBV6-6 combines with J gene TRBJ1-2; 7 nucleotides line up with TRBD1. The CDR3 spans 16 residues. Germline CDR1 and CDR2: MNHNY and SVGAGI (reference sequence). J lost 4 bases, V lost 5 bases, and 13 bases had no gene match. CDR3 nucleotide sequence: TGTGCCAGCAGTCCCCCCGCGACAGGGAGGACCTATGGCTACACCTTC. It codes for CASSPPATGRTYGYTF.

The rearrangement links TRBV30 to TRBJ1-5; D possibly corresponds to TRBD1 (5 bases). Trimming removed 3 bases from V and 4 bases from J, with 13 bases in between. Germline loops: CDR1 GTSNPN, CDR2 SVGIG (reference sequence). This CDR3 contains 14 residues. The CDR3 nucleotides are TGTGCCTGGAGCGACGGGGGGGGAAATCAGCCCCAGCATTTT. Amino acid sequence: CAWSDGGGNQPQHF. The full variable domain, its missing parts supplied by reference TRBV30 and TRBJ1-5, is SQTIHQWPATLVQPVGSPLSLECTVEGTSNPNLYWYRQAAGRGLQLLFYSVGIGQISSEVPQNLSASRPQDRQFILSSKKLLLSDSGFYLCAWSDGGGNQPQHFGDGTRLSIL.

V usage is TRBV5-1 and J usage is TRBJ2-7; 9 bases align to TRBD1. This CDR3 has 15 amino acids. Germline V CDR1 and CDR2: SGHRS, YFSETQ. Unmatched junction bases numbered 6, after V lost 0 bases and J lost 5 bases. The CDR3 coding sequence is TGCGCCAGCAGCTTGGTGGGACAGGGACTGGACGAGCAGTACTTC. Translation gives CASSLVGQGLDEQYF.

This chain joins TRBV28 and TRBJ1-6; D is perhaps TRBD1 (5 bases). Germline V lookup: CDR1 MDHEN, CDR2 SYDVKM. The V and J ends lost 2 bases and 7 bases respectively, with 9 bases between them. CDR3 size: 14 residues. The CDR3 spells CASSLMGGNSPLHF. Written as DNA, the CDR3 is TGTGCCAGCAGTTTAATGGGGGGGAATTCACCCCTCCACTTT.